This T cell receptor beta chain was sequenced during a study of radiotherapy plus CTLA-4 blockade in lung cancer. Trimming removed 1 base from V and 0 bases from J, with 10 bases in between. Germline CDR1 is SNHLY and CDR2 is FYNNEI. The CDR3 spans 16 residues. Repertoires were generated with immunoSEQ multiplex PCR, while TCRdb's copy carries only in-frame clones and drops some. The sample yields more than 12,000 clones, about two thirds seen once. This sequence originates from a human donor with non-small cell lung cancer whose response to radiotherapy plus ipilimumab could not be evaluated. The sample here was peripheral blood, taken from a patient treated with radiotherapy plus ipilimumab. The chain carries TRBV2 and TRBJ1-5, with D hard to call. CDR3 nucleotides: TGTGCCAGCAGTGAAGGTTTAATTTATAGCAATCAGCCCCAGCATTTT. This translates into CASSEGLIYSNQPQHF. Filled out from reference TRBV2 and TRBJ1-5, the complete variable domain reads EPEVTQTPSHQVTQMGQEVILRCVPISNHLYFYWYRQILGQKVEFLVSFYNNEISEKSEIFDDQFSVERPDGSNFTLKIRSTKLEDSAMYFCASSEGLIYSNQPQHFGDGTRLSIL.